This entry concerns a single TCR beta chain. Time point specified: pre-treatment sample, taken before nivolumab and TIL therapy. Most excised metastases sampled were pleural nodules or supraclavicular lymph nodes. The data are from a study of TIL therapy for anti-PD-1-resistant metastatic lung cancer. The immunoSEQ assay was v3. Assay: immunoSEQ multiplex PCR; the TCRdb copy retains only in-frame clones and omits some. The table shows roughly 9,500 clones, with 65% to 80% occurring only once. Per germline, CDR1 SGHNT and CDR2 YENEEA. The V gene end was trimmed by 0 bases and the J gene end by 0 bases; junction bases not matched to a gene: 10. The CDR3 is 18 amino acids.

The sequences come from tumor tissue, collected at baseline. This clonotype originated in a person aged 25 to 85 with non-small cell lung cancer. The V gene is TRBV11-3, the J gene TRBJ1-1, with 7 bases that match TRBD1. The CDR3 spells CASSLDQGGSSMNTEAFF. CDR3 DNA sequence: TGTGCCAGCAGCTTAGATCAGGGGGGCAGTTCCATGAACACTGAAGCTTTCTTT.